This entry lists 3 T cell receptor beta chains sequenced from one sample in a study of Graves' ophthalmopathy and Graves' hyperthyroidism. Amplified material comprised TCR beta CDR3 regions derived from RNA transcripts. Second-round multiplex PCR came after first-round RT-PCR with HTBI primers. TCRdb itself ran the multiplex PCR reads through MiXCR, one entry per CDR3 protein. The sample has about 410,000 distinct CDR3 sequences, about 18% seen once. The sample consisted of peripheral blood. These receptors all come from a woman aged 18-29 years with Graves' ophthalmopathy.

This clonotype was counted at least ten times. This rearrangement joins TRBV3-1 to TRBJ1-1; unclear D gene. The germline V and J ends were trimmed by 6 bases and 3 bases, with 11 bases remaining between them. Germline V lookup: CDR1 LGHDT, CDR2 YNNKEL (reference sequence). This CDR3 is built from 13 residues. CDR3 sequence reads: CASSPYSYTEAFF. Written as DNA, the CDR3 is TGTGCCAGCAGTCCTTACAGTTACACTGAAGCTTTCTTT.

The gene calls are TRBV6-1 and TRBJ1-2; 8 bases line up with TRBD1. This CDR3 spans 15 amino acids. Germline V CDR1 and CDR2: MNHNS, SASEGT. Unmatched junction bases numbered 10, after V lost 6 bases and J lost 4 bases. CDR3 protein: CASRGGQDPRYGYTF. CDR3 nucleotides: TGTGCCAGCAGGGGGGGACAGGACCCCCGCTATGGCTACACCTTC.

This clonotype was seen repeatedly, ten times or more. The genes are TRBV14 and TRBJ1-1; 7 nucleotides align to TRBD1. V lost 4 bases and J lost 0; bases outside the gene matches: 8. Germline V CDR1 and CDR2: SGHDN, FVKESK. The CDR3 totals 16 residues. CDR3 DNA sequence: TGTGCCAGCAGCCCACACAGGGGCGCCATGAACACTGAAGCTTTCTTT. Its translation is CASSPHRGAMNTEAFF.